This T cell receptor beta chain was recovered during a study of Ad26.COV2.S vaccination and SARS-CoV-2 variants. Study summary: Participants got Ad26.COV2.S intramuscularly, once or twice 56 days apart. Study-level points and caveats: Higher spike-specific TCR breadth was found in vaccine recipients than in placebo recipients.

TCRdb's copy holds only in-frame clones and misses some; the assay was immunoSEQ multiplex PCR. Among under 550,000 clones, 88% were seen once, and the ten largest hold roughly 4%. V lost 5 bases, J lost 0 bases, and 14 bases lay in between. Germline V CDR1 and CDR2: MNHEY, SMNVEV (reference sequence). The CDR3 runs to 16 residues. Described treatment: 15 to 20 received Ad26.COV2.S at low or high dose, single or two shots; roughly five received placebo; per-sample allocation not given. The study sampled participants on day 63 after the first vaccine or placebo injection. Notes on this clone: Its target is unknown.

The clonotype originates from a person between 18 and 65 years old who received the Ad26.COV2.S COVID-19 vaccine or a placebo. The chain combines TRBV27 with TRBJ1-5; D is perhaps TRBD1 (6 bases). The input for sequencing was peripheral blood, taken in a trial of Ad26.COV2.S vaccine versus placebo. CDR3 in amino acids: CASSDLGAHSNQPQHF. Written as DNA, the CDR3 is TGTGCCAGCAGTGACCTGGGGGCCCATAGCAATCAGCCCCAGCATTTT.